Shown below are 28 T cell receptor beta chains from a single sample sequenced in a study of blood T cell repertoires in COVID-19. Some clones are missing from TCRdb's copy, which holds only in-frame ones; the method was immunoSEQ multiplex PCR. Of approximately 210,000 clones in the sample, around nine tenths are singletons; the top ten hold roughly 5.6%. Sequencing input: peripheral blood. Source of these receptors: a middle-aged woman who had recovered from COVID-19.

The chain joins TRBV7-9 to TRBJ1-2; tentative D call: TRBD1 (6 bases). The CDR3 contains 14 residues. V gave up 8 bases and J gave up 1 base, with 14 bases separating them. CDR1 is SEHNR, CDR2 FQNEAQ, per germline (reference sequence). The CDR3 DNA reads as TGTGCCAGCGGAAAAGGGGGGGTTAACTATGGCTACACCTTC. It yields the protein CASGKGGVNYGYTF.

The chain has TRBV5-1 and TRBJ1-6; a possible D gene is TRBD1 (5 bases). V lost 0 bases, J lost 10 bases, and 14 bases lay in between. This CDR3 is built from 15 residues. Per germline, CDR1 SGHRS and CDR2 YFSETQ. The CDR3 is CASSLAIGAQSPLHF. The CDR3 nucleotides are TGCGCCAGCAGCTTGGCCATTGGGGCGCAGTCACCCCTCCACTTT. Variable domain in full (rest from reference TRBV5-1 and TRBJ1-6): KAGVTQTPRYLIKTRGQQVTLSCSPISGHRSVSWYQQTPGQGLQFLFEYFSETQRNKGNFPGRFSGRQFSNSRSEMNVSTLELGDSALYLCASSLAIGAQSPLHFGNGTRLTVT.

The sample holds a few counts of this clone. V is TRBV21-1 and J is TRBJ1-3; TRBD1 is the table's D call and was not checked against the DNA. TRBV21-1 constitutes a pseudogene. This CDR3 contains 19 residues. CDR3 residues: CASRNLDNRDTSSGNTIYF. For the CDR3, the DNA is TGTGCCAGCAGGAACCTAGACAACCGGGACACCTCCTCTGGAAACACCATATATTTT.

The chain uses TRBV19 and TRBJ2-1, with D possibly being TRBD1 (5 bases). CDR1 is LNHDA and CDR2 is SQIVND in the germline V gene (reference sequence). The CDR3 loop spans 14 amino acids. The germline V and J ends were trimmed by 0 bases and 9 bases, with 12 bases remaining between them. CDR3 amino acids: CASSIDPAGFEQFF. The CDR3 region has the DNA TGTGCCAGTAGTATAGATCCGGCAGGGTTTGAGCAGTTCTTC.

J is TRBJ2-7 and V is TRBV29-1, with 12 bases identical to TRBD2. The CDR3 has 15 residues. Germline-derived CDR1 and CDR2 are SQVTM and ANQGSEA. Unmatched junction bases numbered 7, after V lost 7 bases and J lost 0 bases. The DNA for the CDR3 is TGCAGCGCCGCCGGACTAGCGGGACACTCCTACGAGCAGTACTTC. Translated: CSAAGLAGHSYEQYF.

The rearrangement links TRBV2 to TRBJ1-3; possibly TRBD1 for D (6 bases). CDR3 size: 13 residues. The V gene lost 6 bases and the J gene lost 2 bases, with 8 bases spanning the gap. The V gene's germline CDR1 is SNHLY and CDR2 FYNNEI. The CDR3 protein is CASRQGTGNTIYF. For the CDR3, the DNA is TGTGCCAGCAGGCAGGGGACTGGAAACACCATATATTTT.

This clone appeared a single time. The chain links TRBV5-8 to TRBJ2-1; D is possibly TRBD2 (5 bases). The germline V gene has CDR1 SGHTS and CDR2 YDEGEE. This CDR3 contains 15 residues. The ends were cut back, 1 base at V and 1 base at J, with 9 bases in the middle. Written as DNA, the CDR3 is TGTGCCAGCAGCTTGCCCGGACTTTCCTACAATGAGCAGTTCTTC. It encodes CASSLPGLSYNEQFF.

This sequence joins TRBV18 and TRBJ2-7; 10 bases match TRBD1. V was pared by 4 bases and J by 5 bases, with 5 bases of the junction left unmatched. This CDR3 is built from 14 residues. The germline V gene has CDR1 KGHSH and CDR2 LQKENI. The CDR3 loop is CASSRGQGVDEQYF. In DNA form, the CDR3 reads TGTGCCAGCTCACGTGGACAGGGGGTGGACGAGCAGTACTTC.

The V and J genes are TRBV27 and TRBJ2-7; maybe TRBD1 (5 bases). The CDR3 totals 18 residues. The germline CDR1 and CDR2 sequences are MNHEY and SMNVEV (reference sequence). The V gene lost 6 bases and the J gene lost 0 bases, with 24 bases spanning the gap. Here the CDR3 DNA reads TGTGCCAGCAGCCCAAATTATCGGACAACATCTAGCTCCTACGAGCAGTACTTC. This codes for CASSPNYRTTSSSYEQYF.

The V call is TRBV5-1, the J call TRBJ2-1, with 8 bases that match TRBD2. Unmatched junction bases numbered 4, after V lost 3 bases and J lost 2 bases. The CDR3 contains 15 residues. From germline, CDR1 is SGHRS and CDR2 YFSETQ. CDR3 sequence: CASSSAGATYNEQFF. CDR3 in DNA: TGCGCCAGCAGCTCAGCGGGAGCCACCTACAATGAGCAGTTCTTC. The full variable domain, completed using reference TRBV5-1 and TRBJ2-1, is KAGVTQTPRYLIKTRGQQVTLSCSPISGHRSVSWYQQTPGQGLQFLFEYFSETQRNKGNFPGRFSGRQFSNSRSEMNVSTLELGDSALYLCASSSAGATYNEQFFGPGTRLTVL.

This sequence joins TRBV19 and TRBJ1-2, with 11 bases fitting TRBD1. The CDR3 runs 14 residues. Germline loops: CDR1 LNHDA, CDR2 SQIVND (reference sequence). Germline trimming cut 7 bases from V and 8 bases from J; bases unmatched to any gene: 9. DNA of the CDR3: TGTGCCAGTATTCGGACAGGGGGCGCCCGGGGCTACACCTTC. Translating gives CASIRTGGARGYTF.

The rearrangement uses TRBV5-1 and TRBJ2-3, with TRBD1 as a possible D gene (5 bases). CDR3 length equals 15 residues. Germline V lookup: CDR1 SGHRS, CDR2 YFSETQ. V was pared by 0 bases and J by 2 bases, with 10 bases between. CDR3 nucleotide sequence: TGCGCCAGCAGCTTGGATGTGGACAACACAGATACGCAGTATTTT. It codes for CASSLDVDNTDTQYF.

The genes are TRBV6-1 and TRBJ1-5; no firm D call. V shed 3 bases and J shed 5 bases, with 5 bases lying between them. Per the germline V gene, CDR1 is MNHNS and CDR2 is SASEGT. This CDR3 has 12 amino acids. In DNA, the CDR3 is TGTGCCAGCAGTGAGAGTCATCAGCCCCAGCATTTT. Protein: CASSESHQPQHF.

This chain links TRBV18 with TRBJ2-7, with 8 bases aligning to TRBD2. The germline CDR1 and CDR2 sequences are KGHSH and LQKENI. The CDR3 runs to 14 residues. J gave up 2 bases and V 3 bases, and 3 bases lay outside the gene matches. The CDR3 sequence: CASSPGLDTYEQYF. CDR3 nucleotide sequence: TGTGCCAGCTCACCGGGACTAGATACCTACGAGCAGTACTTC. Based on the CDR3 plus reference TRBV18 and TRBJ2-7, the full variable domain is NAGVMQNPRHLVRRRGQEARLRCSPMKGHSHVYWYRQLPEEGLKFMVYLQKENIIDESGMPKERFSAEFPKEGPSILRIQQVVRGDSAAYFCASSPGLDTYEQYFGPGTRLTVT.

This rearrangement joins TRBV28 to TRBJ2-7, with D perhaps TRBD2 (6 bases). Trimming left V 6 bases short and J 7 bases short, with 19 bases between. Germline assignment: CDR1 MDHEN and CDR2 SYDVKM. The CDR3 has 14 amino acids. CDR3 residues: CASRPSGLLTEQYF. CDR3 in DNA: TGTGCCAGCAGGCCCTCGGGACTGTTGACTGAGCAGTACTTC.

The CDR3 sequence: CASMEQGNNSPLHF. CDR3 sequence (DNA): TGTGCCAGCATGGAACAGGGAAATAATTCACCCCTCCACTTT. This sequence joins TRBV7-2 and TRBJ1-6; D might be TRBD1 (6 bases). Trimming shortened V by 7 bases and J by 5 bases, and 12 bases separated the two germline ends. Germline CDR1 SGHTA, CDR2 FQGNSA. The CDR3 runs to 14 residues.

The sample holds a few counts of this clone. The genes are TRBV19 and TRBJ2-1; 8 bases align to TRBD2. Germline assignment: CDR1 LNHDA and CDR2 SQIVND (reference sequence). This CDR3 has 14 residues. Trimming removed 3 bases from V and 10 bases from J; junction bases left unmatched: 8. The CDR3 sequence is CASSMRLAMREQFF. CDR3 nucleotide sequence: TGTGCCAGTAGTATGAGACTAGCGATGAGAGAGCAGTTCTTC.

The chain joins TRBV12-5 to TRBJ1-2; weak D call: TRBD1 (5 bases). The CDR3 consists of 14 residues. Looked up from germline, CDR1 is LGHNT and CDR2 is FRNRAP. The V and J ends lost 4 bases and 2 bases respectively, with 11 bases between them. The CDR3 DNA sequence: TGTGCTAGTGGTTCCCCCAGGGCAAACTATGGCTACACCTTC. This gives the protein CASGSPRANYGYTF. Supplemented by reference TRBV12-5 and TRBJ1-2, the full variable domain reads DARVTQTPRHKVTEMGQEVTMRCQPILGHNTVFWYRQTMMQGLELLAYFRNRAPLDDSGMPKDRFSAEMPDATLATLKIQPSEPRDSAVYFCASGSPRANYGYTFGSGTRLTVV.

Here the CDR3 DNA reads TGTGCCAGCAGCTTATGGTCTAGCGGGTCCTCCTACGAGCAGTACTTC. Protein sequence: CASSLWSSGSSYEQYF. The rearrangement links TRBV7-2 to TRBJ2-7; 8 nucleotides agree with TRBD2. The germline gives CDR1 SGHTA, CDR2 FQGNSA. The trim removed 2 bases at V and 0 bases at J, leaving 6 bases unmatched. The CDR3 is 16 amino acids.

This chain joins TRBV6-5 and TRBJ2-1, with a weak D call TRBD2 (5 bases). The germline V gene encodes CDR1 MNHEY and CDR2 SVGAGI. The CDR3 sequence is 15 residues long. V was shortened by 2 bases and J by 2 bases, with 10 bases between the two germline ends. The CDR3 region is CASSYGVATYNEQFF. DNA for the CDR3: TGTGCCAGCAGTTACGGGGTAGCGACCTACAATGAGCAGTTCTTC.

This chain links TRBV12-3 or TRBV12-4 with TRBJ2-7; 9 nucleotides match TRBD1. V lost 6 bases, J lost 3 bases, and 3 bases stayed unmatched. There are 13 residues in the CDR3. The CDR3 reads CASRTGQGYEQYF. CDR3 bases: TGTGCCAGCAGAACGGGACAGGGCTACGAGCAGTACTTC.

CDR3 DNA sequence: TGTGCCAGCAGTGACTCTAGCTCTGGGGCCAACGTCCTGACTTTC. This codes for CASSDSSSGANVLTF. The rearrangement uses TRBV6-4 and TRBJ2-6; no definite D call. The CDR3 totals 15 residues. V was cut by 0 bases and J by 0 bases, with 3 bases left in between. Germline V gene data show CDR1 as MRHNA and CDR2 as SNTAGT.

The chain links TRBV30 to TRBJ2-5; weak D call: TRBD2 (5 bases). CDR3 length: 15 amino acids. CDR1 and CDR2 (germline): GTSNPN, SVGIG (reference sequence). The V and J ends lost 0 bases and 0 bases respectively, with 11 bases between them. CDR3 sequence: CAWSVGSGHQETQYF. The CDR3 coding sequence is TGTGCCTGGAGTGTAGGAAGCGGCCACCAAGAGACCCAGTACTTC.

This clone came up a few times. The rearrangement joins TRBV5-6 to TRBJ2-1; TRBD1 agrees at 7 bases. The ends lost 0 bases at V and 3 bases at J; junction bases unmatched: 12. CDR1 is SGHDT, CDR2 YYEEEE, per germline. The CDR3 runs to 18 residues. The CDR3 bases are TGTGCCAGCAGCTTGGGGGCAGGACAGGCAAACTACTACAATGAGCAGTTCTTC. Translating it yields CASSLGAGQANYYNEQFF.

This chain joins TRBV30 and TRBJ1-1, with D possibly being TRBD1 (6 bases). Germline V gene sequence: CDR1 GTSNPN, CDR2 SVGIG (reference sequence). The ends were cut back, 2 bases at V and 10 bases at J, with 17 bases in the middle. This CDR3 has 13 residues. The CDR3 nucleotides read TGTGCCTGGAGTACAGGGCGCGGGTGGAGAGCTTTCTTT. Translated, it gives CAWSTGRGWRAFF.

J is TRBJ2-1 and V is TRBV7-2; TRBD2 might be the D (6 bases). Trimming left V 5 bases short and J 7 bases short, with 18 bases between. Per germline, CDR1 SGHTA and CDR2 FQGNSA. This CDR3 contains 15 residues. Written as DNA, the CDR3 is TGTGCCAGCAGCCGGCCGGGGGTACTGGGGAATGAGCAGTTCTTC. It encodes CASSRPGVLGNEQFF. The variable domain in full, with the rest retrieved from reference TRBV7-2 and TRBJ2-1, is GAGVSQSPSNKVTEKGKDVELRCDPISGHTALYWYRQSLGQGLEFLIYFQGNSAPDKSGLPSDRFSAERTGGSVSTLTIQRTQQEDSAVYLCASSRPGVLGNEQFFGPGTRLTVL.

This chain uses TRBV19 with TRBJ2-3; a weak D match, TRBD2 (6 bases). The length of the CDR3 is 15 residues. CDR1 LNHDA and CDR2 SQIVND come from the germline V gene (reference sequence). Trimming left V 3 bases short and J 1 base short, with 11 bases between. In DNA, the CDR3 is TGTGCCAGTAGTATCGGAGGGTACGGCACAGATACGCAGTATTTT. Residues: CASSIGGYGTDTQYF.

V gene TRBV3-1 (or the pseudogene TRBV3-2) combines with J gene TRBJ1-2; tentative D call: TRBD1 (5 bases). The CDR3 length is 14 residues. V was cut by 3 bases and J by 4 bases, with 12 bases left in between. Germline lookup yields CDR1 LGHDT and CDR2 YNNKEL (reference sequence). In nucleotides, the CDR3 is TGTGCCAGCAGCCATACGACAGAGACCTATGGCTACACCTTC. Translated, it gives CASSHTTETYGYTF.